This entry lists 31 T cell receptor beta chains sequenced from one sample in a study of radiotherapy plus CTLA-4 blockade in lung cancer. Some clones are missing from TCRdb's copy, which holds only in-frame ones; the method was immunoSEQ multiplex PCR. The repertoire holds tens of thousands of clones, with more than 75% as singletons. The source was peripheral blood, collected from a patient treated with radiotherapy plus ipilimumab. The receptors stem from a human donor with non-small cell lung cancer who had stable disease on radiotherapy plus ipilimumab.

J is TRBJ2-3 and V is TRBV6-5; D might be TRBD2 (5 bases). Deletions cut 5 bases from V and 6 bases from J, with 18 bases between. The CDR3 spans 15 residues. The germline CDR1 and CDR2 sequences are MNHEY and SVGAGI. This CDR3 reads CASSPGQLAFDTQYF. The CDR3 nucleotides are TGTGCCAGCAGTCCCGGTCAGCTAGCCTTCGATACGCAGTATTTT.

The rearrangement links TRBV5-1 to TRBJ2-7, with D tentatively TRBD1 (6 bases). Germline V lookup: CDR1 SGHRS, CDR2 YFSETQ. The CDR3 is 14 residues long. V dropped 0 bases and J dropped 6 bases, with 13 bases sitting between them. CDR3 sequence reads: CASSLGQGSSEQYF. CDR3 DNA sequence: TGCGCCAGCAGCTTGGGGCAGGGGAGTAGCGAGCAGTACTTC.

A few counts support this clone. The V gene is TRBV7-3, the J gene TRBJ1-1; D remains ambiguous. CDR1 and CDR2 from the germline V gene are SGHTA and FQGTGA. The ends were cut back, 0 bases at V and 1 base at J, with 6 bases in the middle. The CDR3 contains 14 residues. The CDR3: CASSLTAGNTEAFF. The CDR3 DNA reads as TGTGCCAGCAGCTTAACGGCGGGGAACACTGAAGCTTTCTTT.

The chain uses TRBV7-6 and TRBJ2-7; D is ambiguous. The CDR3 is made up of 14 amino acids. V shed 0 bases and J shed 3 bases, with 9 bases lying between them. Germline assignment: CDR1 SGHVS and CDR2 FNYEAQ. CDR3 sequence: CASSLAARNYEQYF. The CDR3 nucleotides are TGTGCCAGCAGCTTAGCTGCCAGGAACTACGAGCAGTACTTC. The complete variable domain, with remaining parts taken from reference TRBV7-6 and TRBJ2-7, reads GAGVSQSPRYKVTKRGQDVALRCDPISGHVSLYWYRQALGQGPEFLTYFNYEAQQDKSGLPNDRFSAERPEGSISTLTIQRTEQRDSAMYRCASSLAARNYEQYFGPGTRLTVT.

This CDR3 reads CASSQQGDYGYTF. The CDR3 region has the DNA TGTGCCAGCTCCCAACAGGGGGACTATGGCTACACCTTC. The chain combines TRBV18 with TRBJ1-2, with 8 positions matching TRBD1. The CDR3 contains 13 residues. V was pared by 6 bases and J by 3 bases, with 3 bases of the junction left unmatched. Germline V gene lookup returns CDR1 KGHSH and CDR2 LQKENI.

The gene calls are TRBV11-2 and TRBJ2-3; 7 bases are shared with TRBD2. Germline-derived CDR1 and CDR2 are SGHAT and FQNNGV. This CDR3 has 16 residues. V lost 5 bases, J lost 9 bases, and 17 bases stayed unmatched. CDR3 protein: CASSKTGTGGRGTQYF. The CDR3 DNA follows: TGTGCCAGCAGCAAAACCGGGACGGGAGGTAGGGGAACGCAGTATTTT.

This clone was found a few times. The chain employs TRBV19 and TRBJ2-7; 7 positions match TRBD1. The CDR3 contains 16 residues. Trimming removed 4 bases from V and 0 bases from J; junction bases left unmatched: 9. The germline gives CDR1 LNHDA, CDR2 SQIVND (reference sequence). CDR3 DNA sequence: TGTGCCAGTAGTACCCTCAGACAGGGTTTCTCCTACGAGCAGTACTTC. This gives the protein CASSTLRQGFSYEQYF.

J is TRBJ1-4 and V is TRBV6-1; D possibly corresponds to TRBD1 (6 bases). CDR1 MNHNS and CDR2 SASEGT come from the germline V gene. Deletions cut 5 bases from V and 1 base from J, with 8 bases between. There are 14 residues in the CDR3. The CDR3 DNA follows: TGTGCCAGCAGTTTCAGGGGAACTAATGAAAAACTGTTTTTT. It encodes CASSFRGTNEKLFF.

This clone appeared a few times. In nucleotides, the CDR3 is TGTGCCAGTAGTCCTACCGGAGGTAATCAGCCCCAGCATTTT. Translating gives CASSPTGGNQPQHF. The genes are TRBV19 and TRBJ1-5; no clear D gene. The germline CDR1 and CDR2 sequences are LNHDA and SQIVND (reference sequence). Trimming left V 5 bases short and J 4 bases short, with 12 bases between. The CDR3 contains 14 residues.

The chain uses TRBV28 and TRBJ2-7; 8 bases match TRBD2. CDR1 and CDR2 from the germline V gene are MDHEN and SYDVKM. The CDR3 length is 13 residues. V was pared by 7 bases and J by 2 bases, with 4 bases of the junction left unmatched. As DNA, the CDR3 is TGTGCCAGCATCGCCGGGGGGGCCTACGAGCAGTACTTC. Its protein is CASIAGGAYEQYF.

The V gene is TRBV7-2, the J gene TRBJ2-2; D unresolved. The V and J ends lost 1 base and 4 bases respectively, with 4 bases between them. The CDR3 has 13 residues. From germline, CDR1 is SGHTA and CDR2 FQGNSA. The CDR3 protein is CASSLVATGELFF. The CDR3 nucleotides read TGTGCCAGCAGCTTAGTTGCCACCGGGGAGCTGTTTTTT.

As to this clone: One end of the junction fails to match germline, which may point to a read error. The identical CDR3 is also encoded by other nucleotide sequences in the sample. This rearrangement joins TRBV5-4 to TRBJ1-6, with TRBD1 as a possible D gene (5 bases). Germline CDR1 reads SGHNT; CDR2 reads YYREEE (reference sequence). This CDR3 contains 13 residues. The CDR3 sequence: CASSLGGDSPLHF. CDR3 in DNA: TGCGCCAGCAGCTTGGGGGGTGATTCACCCCTCCACTTT.

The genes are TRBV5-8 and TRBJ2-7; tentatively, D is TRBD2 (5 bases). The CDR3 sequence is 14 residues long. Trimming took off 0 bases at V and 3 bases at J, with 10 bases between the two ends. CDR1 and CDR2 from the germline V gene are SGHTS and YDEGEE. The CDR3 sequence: CASSLEGEGYEQYF. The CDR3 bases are TGTGCCAGCAGCTTGGAGGGAGAGGGCTACGAGCAGTACTTC.

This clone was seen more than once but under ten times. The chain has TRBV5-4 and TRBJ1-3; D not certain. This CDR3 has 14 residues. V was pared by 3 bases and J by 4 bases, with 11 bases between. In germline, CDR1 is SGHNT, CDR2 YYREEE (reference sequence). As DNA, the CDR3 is TGTGCCAGCAGCTATCGGGATTCCGGAAACACCATATATTTT. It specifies CASSYRDSGNTIYF.

CDR3 coding DNA: TGTGCCAGCAGTCAACAGGGAGGCAATCAGCCCCAGCATTTT. It codes for CASSQQGGNQPQHF. The rearrangement uses TRBV7-2 and TRBJ1-5; a possible D gene is TRBD1 (6 bases). V lost 6 bases and J 2 bases, leaving 11 bases between the germline ends. The CDR3 has 14 amino acids. Germline V gives CDR1 SGHTA, CDR2 FQGNSA.

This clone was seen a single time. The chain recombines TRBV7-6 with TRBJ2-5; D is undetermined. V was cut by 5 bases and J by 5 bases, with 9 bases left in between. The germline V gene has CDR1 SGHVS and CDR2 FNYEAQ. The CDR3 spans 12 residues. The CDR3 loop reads CASSLSGETQYF. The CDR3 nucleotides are TGTGCCAGCAGCCTATCCGGGGAGACCCAGTACTTC.

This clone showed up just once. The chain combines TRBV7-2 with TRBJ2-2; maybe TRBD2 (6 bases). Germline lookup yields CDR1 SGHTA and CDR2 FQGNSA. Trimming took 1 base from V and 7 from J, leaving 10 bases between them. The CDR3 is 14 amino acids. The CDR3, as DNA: TGTGCCAGCAGCTTAGTTGGGGGGAGCGGGGAGCTGTTTTTT. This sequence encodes CASSLVGGSGELFF.

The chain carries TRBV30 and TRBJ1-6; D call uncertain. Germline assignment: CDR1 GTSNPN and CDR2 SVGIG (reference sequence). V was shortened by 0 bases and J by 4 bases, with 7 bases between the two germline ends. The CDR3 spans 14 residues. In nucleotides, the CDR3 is TGTGCCTGGAGTGTCGCCCAGTATAATTCACCCCTCCACTTT. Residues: CAWSVAQYNSPLHF.

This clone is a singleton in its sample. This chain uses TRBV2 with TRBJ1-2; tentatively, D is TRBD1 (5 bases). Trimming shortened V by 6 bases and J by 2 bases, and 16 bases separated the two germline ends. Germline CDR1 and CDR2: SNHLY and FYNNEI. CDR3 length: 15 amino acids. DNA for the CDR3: TGTGCCAGCAGCTTTAAACAGGTTACCAACTATGGCTACACCTTC. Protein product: CASSFKQVTNYGYTF. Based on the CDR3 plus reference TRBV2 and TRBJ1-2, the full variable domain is EPEVTQTPSHQVTQMGQEVILRCVPISNHLYFYWYRQILGQKVEFLVSFYNNEISEKSEIFDDQFSVERPDGSNFTLKIRSTKLEDSAMYFCASSFKQVTNYGYTFGSGTRLTVV.

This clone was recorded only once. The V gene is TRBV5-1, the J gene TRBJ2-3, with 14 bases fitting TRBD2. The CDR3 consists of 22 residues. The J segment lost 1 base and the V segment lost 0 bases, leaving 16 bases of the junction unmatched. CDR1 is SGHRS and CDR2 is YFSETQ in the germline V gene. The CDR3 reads CASSLARSSGTSGGGGTDTQYF. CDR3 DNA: TGCGCCAGCAGCTTGGCGAGGTCCTCCGGGACTAGCGGGGGCGGTGGCACAGATACGCAGTATTTT.

CDR3 protein: CASSLYSPRTGNTIYF. The DNA for the CDR3 is TGTGCCAGCAGTTTATATTCCCCCAGGACCGGAAACACCATATATTTT. The chain links TRBV28 to TRBJ1-3, with D hard to call. Trimming stripped 1 base from V and 4 bases from J, with 14 bases between. Germline CDR1 reads MDHEN; CDR2 reads SYDVKM. There are 16 residues in the CDR3.

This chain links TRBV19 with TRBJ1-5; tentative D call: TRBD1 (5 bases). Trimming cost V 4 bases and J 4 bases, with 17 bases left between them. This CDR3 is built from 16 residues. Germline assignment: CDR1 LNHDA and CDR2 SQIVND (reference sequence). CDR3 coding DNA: TGTGCCAGTAGTAAGAGGGACTCCGGAGGTAATCAGCCCCAGCATTTT. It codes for CASSKRDSGGNQPQHF. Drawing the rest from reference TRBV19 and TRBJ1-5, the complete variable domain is DGGITQSPKYLFRKEGQNVTLSCEQNLNHDAMYWYRQDPGQGLRLIYYSQIVNDFQKGDIAEGYSVSREKKESFPLTVTSAQKNPTAFYLCASSKRDSGGNQPQHFGDGTRLSIL.

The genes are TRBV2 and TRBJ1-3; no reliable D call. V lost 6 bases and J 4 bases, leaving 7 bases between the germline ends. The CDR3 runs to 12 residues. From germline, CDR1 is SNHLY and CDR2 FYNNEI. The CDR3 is CASRAEGNTIYF. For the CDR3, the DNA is TGTGCCAGCAGAGCCGAAGGAAACACCATATATTTT.

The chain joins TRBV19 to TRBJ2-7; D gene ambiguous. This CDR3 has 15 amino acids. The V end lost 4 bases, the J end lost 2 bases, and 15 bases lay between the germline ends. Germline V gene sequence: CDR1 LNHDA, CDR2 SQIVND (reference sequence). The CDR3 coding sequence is TGTGCCAGTAGTAGCGTGGCCCGGGCCCCCTACGAGCAGTACTTC. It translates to CASSSVARAPYEQYF.

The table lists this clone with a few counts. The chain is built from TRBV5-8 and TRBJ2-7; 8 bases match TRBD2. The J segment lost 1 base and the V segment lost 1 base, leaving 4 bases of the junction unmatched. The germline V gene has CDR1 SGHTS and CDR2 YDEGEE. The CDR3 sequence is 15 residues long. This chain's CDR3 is CASSLRGLVSYEQYF. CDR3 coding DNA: TGTGCCAGCAGCTTGAGGGGACTAGTTTCCTACGAGCAGTACTTC.

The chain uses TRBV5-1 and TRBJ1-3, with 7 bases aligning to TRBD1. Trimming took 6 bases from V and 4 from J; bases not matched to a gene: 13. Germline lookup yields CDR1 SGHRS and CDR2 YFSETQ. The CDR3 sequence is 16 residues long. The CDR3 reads CASIRRSTGPGNTIYF. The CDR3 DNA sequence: TGCGCCAGCATCAGGAGGTCGACAGGGCCGGGAAACACCATATATTTT.

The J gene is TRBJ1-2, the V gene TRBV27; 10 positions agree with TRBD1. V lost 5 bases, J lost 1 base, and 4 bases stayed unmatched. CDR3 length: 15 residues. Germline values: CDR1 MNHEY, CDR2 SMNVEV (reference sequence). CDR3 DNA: TGTGCCAGCAGTACCCGGACAGGGGGTAACTATGGCTACACCTTC. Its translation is CASSTRTGGNYGYTF.

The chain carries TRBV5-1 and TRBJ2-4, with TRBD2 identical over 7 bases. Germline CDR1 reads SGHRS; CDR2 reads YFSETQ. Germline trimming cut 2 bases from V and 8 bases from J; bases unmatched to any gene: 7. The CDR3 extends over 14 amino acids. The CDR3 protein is CASSLAGPQDIQYF. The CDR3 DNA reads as TGCGCCAGCAGCTTAGCGGGGCCCCAGGACATTCAGTACTTC.

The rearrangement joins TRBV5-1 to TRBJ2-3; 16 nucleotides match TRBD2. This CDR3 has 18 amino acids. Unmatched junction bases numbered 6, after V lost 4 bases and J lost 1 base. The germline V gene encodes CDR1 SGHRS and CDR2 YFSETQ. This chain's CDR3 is CASSHGTSGGVGTDTQYF. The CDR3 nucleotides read TGCGCCAGCAGCCATGGGACTAGCGGGGGGGTAGGCACAGATACGCAGTATTTT.

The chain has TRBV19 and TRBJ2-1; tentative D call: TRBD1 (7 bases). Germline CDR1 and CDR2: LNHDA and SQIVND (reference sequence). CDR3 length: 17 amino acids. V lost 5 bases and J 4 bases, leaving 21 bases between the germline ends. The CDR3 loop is CASSEGGGPGPYNEQFF. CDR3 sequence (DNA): TGTGCCAGTAGTGAAGGAGGGGGCCCCGGGCCTTACAATGAGCAGTTCTTC.

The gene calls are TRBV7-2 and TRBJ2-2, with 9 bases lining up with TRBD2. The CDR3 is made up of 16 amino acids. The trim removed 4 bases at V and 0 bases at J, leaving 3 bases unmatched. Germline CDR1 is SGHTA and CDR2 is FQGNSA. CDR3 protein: CASSWTSASNTGELFF. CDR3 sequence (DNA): TGTGCCAGCAGCTGGACTAGCGCCTCGAACACCGGGGAGCTGTTTTTT. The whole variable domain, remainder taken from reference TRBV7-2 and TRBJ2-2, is GAGVSQSPSNKVTEKGKDVELRCDPISGHTALYWYRQSLGQGLEFLIYFQGNSAPDKSGLPSDRFSAERTGGSVSTLTIQRTQQEDSAVYLCASSWTSASNTGELFFGEGSRLTVL.